The clone carrying this T cell receptor (beta chain) has only one observation. Its target is unknown. This specimen belongs to a study of cytomegalovirus exposure and HLA in healthy donors. Across the whole study: In a later analysis, the 120 or so validation repertoires were reported to have used the same platform as the approximately 670 first-cohort repertoires. Regarding the study as a whole: Rare TCR sequences predominated, though certain public TCRs were found in many donors.

This CDR3 contains 15 residues. CDR1 and CDR2 from the germline V gene are SGDLS and YYNGEE. V shed 3 bases, J shed 5 bases, and the junction held 4 bases outside the gene matches. Using immunoSEQ multiplex PCR, the repertoire was profiled, and TCRdb retains in-frame clones only, with some absent. The repertoire holds approximately 58,000 clones, 95% seen once, with approximately 5% in the top ten. This chain uses TRBV9 with TRBJ2-2, with 10 bases fitting TRBD2. This sequence was found in a woman between 18 and 29 years old in good health and CMV-seropositive. Source material: PBMCs. CDR3 coding DNA: TGTGCCAGCAGCGCTAGCGGGGGTTTAACCGGGGAGCTGTTTTTT. Its translation is CASSASGGLTGELFF.